This T cell receptor beta chain stems from a study of blood T cell repertoires in COVID-19. As for the study in general: PBMCs, B-cell-depleted T cells, or T cells were the source of the cDNA or gDNA that made up the material.

This clone was found a few times. Living in 24 US areas, the participants were between roughly 18 and 90 years of age. Per the original data handling: Amplified reference gene primers provided the basis for estimating nucleated cell counts. Clones were sequenced by immunoSEQ multiplex PCR, and TCRdb holds only the in-frame ones, with some missing. V and J calls and clone size are those listed in that table; D and trimming were worked out from the DNA. The sample has about 300,000 clones; under 90% are singletons. CDR1 and CDR2 from the germline V gene are SEHNR and FQNEAQ (reference sequence). The CDR3 spans 14 residues. V lost 5 bases to trimming and J lost 14 bases; unmatched junction nucleotides: 11.

The receptor was derived from a man aged 30 to 45 who had recovered from COVID-19. The chain combines TRBV7-9 with TRBJ1-6; 8 positions agree with TRBD1. Sequencing was carried out using PBMCs or T cells enriched from blood (not recorded which). The CDR3 coding sequence is TGTGCCAGCAGCCCGGCAGGGGGCCTTCTGGCCCTCCACTTT. Translating gives CASSPAGGLLALHF.